This T cell receptor (beta chain) was identified during a study of blood T cell repertoires in COVID-19. V dropped 1 base and J dropped 0 bases, with 13 bases sitting between them. The CDR3 has 17 amino acids. In germline, CDR1 is LNHNV, CDR2 YYDKDF (reference sequence). Some clones are missing from TCRdb's copy, which holds only in-frame ones; the method was immunoSEQ multiplex PCR. The data show about 320,000 clones, about 89% seen once. The genes are TRBV15 and TRBJ2-1; D unresolved. Sequencing input: PBMCs or T cells enriched from blood (not recorded which). This clonotype originated in a man in his sixties who had recovered from COVID-19. The CDR3 protein is CATSRAWRPNSYNEQFF. CDR3 DNA: TGTGCCACCAGCAGAGCGTGGCGGCCGAACTCCTACAATGAGCAGTTCTTC.